Following are 19 T cell receptor beta chains from one sample sequenced in a study of persistence of HIV-infected CD4 T cells. These TCRs' antigens remain unknown. An overlapping HIV-1 Gag peptide pool stimulated these cells at about 0.94 ug/peptide/mL. CD4+ T cells upregulating both CD40 ligand and CD69 were sorted as responding cells. The libraries were made with immunoSEQ version 4 in survey mode. The assay was immunoSEQ multiplex PCR, and TCRdb's table has in-frame clones only and misses some. The sample lists tens of thousands of clones, approximately 74% occurring once. The sample was CD4+ T cells sorted from PBMCs after 18-hour stimulation, taken from a patient who received antiretroviral therapy. Receptors originate from an adult man with HIV who was CMV-seropositive.

The chain couples TRBV7-6 to TRBJ2-7; TRBD1 matches at 9 bases. Looked up from germline, CDR1 is SGHVS and CDR2 is FNYEAQ. The CDR3 is made up of 15 amino acids. The junction had 8 bases not matched to a gene; V was cut back by 5 bases and J by 3 bases. For the CDR3, the DNA is TGTGCCAGCAGCCTGCCGGGACAGGGAGTCTACGAGCAGTACTTC. This gives the protein CASSLPGQGVYEQYF.

This clone was seen more than once but under ten times. V usage is TRBV10-2 and J usage is TRBJ2-1; D assignment may be TRBD1 or TRBD2 (5 bases each). The CDR3 loop spans 13 amino acids. V was pared by 2 bases and J by 6 bases, with 8 bases between. Per the germline V gene, CDR1 is WSHSY and CDR2 is SAAADI. The CDR3 reads CASSERDRNEQFF. The CDR3 DNA sequence: TGCGCCAGCAGTGAGCGGGACCGCAATGAGCAGTTCTTC.

This chain connects TRBV12-3 or TRBV12-4 to TRBJ2-3; D gene uncertain. The CDR3 runs 13 residues. Trimming removed 1 base at V and 8 bases at J, with 10 bases between. In nucleotides, the CDR3 is TGTGCCAGCAGTTTAGGAACCGGCGGTACGCAGTATTTT. Protein product: CASSLGTGGTQYF.

V and J are TRBV11-1 and TRBJ2-7, with D maybe TRBD2 (6 bases). V dropped 6 bases and J dropped 2 bases, with 14 bases sitting between them. The CDR3 loop spans 14 amino acids. Per the germline V gene, CDR1 is SGHAT and CDR2 is FQDESV (reference sequence). The CDR3 DNA sequence: TGTGCCAGCAGTTCGGGGGAACCGCCCTACGAGCAGTACTTC. It translates to CASSSGEPPYEQYF.

The chain couples TRBV5-4 to TRBJ2-3; 10 bases are a match to TRBD2. This CDR3 region has 17 residues. V gave up 3 bases and J gave up 3 bases; unmatched junction bases: 10. The germline V gene encodes CDR1 SGHNT and CDR2 YYREEE (reference sequence). CDR3: CASSSRAGGRLTDTQYF. The DNA for the CDR3 is TGTGCCAGCAGCTCTAGAGCGGGGGGGCGTTTAACAGATACGCAGTATTTT.

The chain has TRBV5-4 and TRBJ2-3; D call uncertain. The V end lost 0 bases, the J end lost 5 bases, and 4 bases lay between the germline ends. The CDR3 covers 12 residues. Germline CDR1 reads SGHNT; CDR2 reads YYREEE (reference sequence). The CDR3: CASSLEVDTQYF. The CDR3 DNA reads TGTGCCAGCAGCTTGGAGGTAGATACGCAGTATTTT.

The genes are TRBV5-1 and TRBJ1-4; 9 nucleotides match TRBD1. The CDR3 loop spans 15 amino acids. Per the germline V gene, CDR1 is SGHRS and CDR2 is YFSETQ. V dropped 4 bases and J dropped 3; count of bases not matched to a gene: 4. CDR3 loop: CASSPRTGANEKLFF. The CDR3 region has the DNA TGCGCCAGCAGCCCGAGGACAGGGGCTAATGAAAAACTGTTTTTT.

The chain links TRBV5-1 to TRBJ1-6, with TRBD1 matching over 8 bases. V was pared by 4 bases and J by 7 bases, with 7 bases of the junction left unmatched. Per the germline V gene, CDR1 is SGHRS and CDR2 is YFSETQ. The CDR3 contains 15 residues. The CDR3 loop reads CASSPDREGNSPLHF. The DNA for the CDR3 is TGCGCCAGCAGCCCGGACAGGGAGGGGAATTCACCCCTCCACTTT.

The chain joins TRBV28 to TRBJ2-6; tentatively, D is TRBD1 (6 bases). Trimming left V 5 bases short and J 4 bases short, with 9 bases between. This CDR3 has 14 amino acids. Per germline, CDR1 MDHEN and CDR2 SYDVKM. The CDR3 DNA follows: TGTGCCAGCAGTATAGACAGGGGGGCCAACGTCCTGACTTTC. Encoded protein: CASSIDRGANVLTF.

The chain is built from TRBV28 and TRBJ1-1, with TRBD1 matching 11 bases. CDR3 length: 15 residues. The germline CDR1 and CDR2 sequences are MDHEN and SYDVKM. Trimming took 5 bases from V and 11 from J; bases not matched to a gene: 13. The CDR3 DNA reads as TGTGCCAGCAGTCAGCACGGACAGGGGGCGCTTGCTGCTTTCTTT. Its protein is CASSQHGQGALAAFF.

The gene calls are TRBV3-1 (or the pseudogene TRBV3-2) and TRBJ1-1; D gene ambiguous. In germline, CDR1 is LGHDT, CDR2 YNNKEL (reference sequence). This CDR3 is 11 amino acids long. Trimming took off 3 bases at V and 7 bases at J, with 6 bases between the two ends. The CDR3 protein is CASSQYSEAFF. CDR3 DNA: TGTGCCAGCAGCCAGTATAGTGAAGCTTTCTTT.

V usage is TRBV6-5 and J usage is TRBJ2-4, with TRBD1 matching 8 bases. V gave up 8 bases and J gave up 0 bases; unmatched junction bases: 6. The CDR3 has 15 amino acids. The germline CDR1 and CDR2 sequences are MNHEY and SVGAGI. CDR3 region: CASCPGGLAKNIQYF. Here the CDR3 DNA reads TGTGCCAGCTGCCCAGGGGGCCTAGCCAAAAACATTCAGTACTTC.

The genes are TRBV9 and TRBJ2-6; TRBD1 might be the D (5 bases). The CDR3 loop spans 16 amino acids. Germline CDR1 is SGDLS and CDR2 is YYNGEE. V lost 3 bases to trimming and J lost 2 bases, with 12 bases between them. In nucleotides, the CDR3 is TGTGCCAGCAGCGCACCTGACAGAGCTGGGGCCAACGTCCTGACTTTC. Amino acids: CASSAPDRAGANVLTF.

This chain connects TRBV6-5 to TRBJ2-7; possible D gene TRBD1, 6 bases. This CDR3 region has 14 residues. Germline V gene data show CDR1 as MNHEY and CDR2 as SVGAGI. The V and J ends lost 6 bases and 2 bases respectively, with 14 bases between them. The CDR3 here is CASSQDSFPYEQYF. The CDR3 DNA sequence: TGTGCCAGCAGCCAGGACAGTTTCCCCTACGAGCAGTACTTC.

This clone has more than one count but fewer than ten. J is TRBJ2-3 and V is TRBV7-2; weak D call: TRBD1 (5 bases). This CDR3 region has 14 residues. Trimming took off 2 bases at V and 6 bases at J, with 12 bases between the two ends. Germline values: CDR1 SGHTA, CDR2 FQGNSA. For the CDR3, the DNA is TGTGCCAGCAGCTTAAGGCAGGGCCAGGATACGCAGTATTTT. Residues: CASSLRQGQDTQYF. Combining the CDR3 with reference TRBV7-2 and TRBJ2-3 gives the whole variable domain GAGVSQSPSNKVTEKGKDVELRCDPISGHTALYWYRQSLGQGLEFLIYFQGNSAPDKSGLPSDRFSAERTGGSVSTLTIQRTQQEDSAVYLCASSLRQGQDTQYFGPGTRLTVL.

This chain connects TRBV4-2 to TRBJ1-3; D might be TRBD1 (6 bases). CDR1 and CDR2 from the germline V gene are LGHNA and YNFKEQ. V lost 0 bases and J 6 bases, leaving 24 bases between the germline ends. CDR3 length: 19 amino acids. The CDR3 region is CASSQDGGAGEVGTNTIYF. In DNA, the CDR3 is TGTGCCAGCAGCCAAGATGGTGGGGCAGGGGAGGTTGGAACAAACACCATATATTTT.

This chain links TRBV30 with TRBJ1-5; 9 positions agree with TRBD1. Germline CDR1 reads GTSNPN; CDR2 reads SVGIG (reference sequence). The CDR3 covers 15 residues. V dropped 2 bases and J dropped 4; count of bases not matched to a gene: 6. This CDR3 is CAWSYRDRDNQPQHF. The CDR3 DNA reads as TGTGCCTGGAGTTACCGGGACAGGGATAATCAGCCCCAGCATTTT. Supplemented by reference TRBV30 and TRBJ1-5, the full variable domain reads SQTIHQWPATLVQPVGSPLSLECTVEGTSNPNLYWYRQAAGRGLQLLFYSVGIGQISSEVPQNLSASRPQDRQFILSSKKLLLSDSGFYLCAWSYRDRDNQPQHFGDGTRLSIL.

By frequency in the sample, this clone is medium-sized. J is TRBJ2-7 and V is TRBV28; D is uncertain. Deletions cut 6 bases from V and 5 bases from J, with 14 bases between. CDR3 length: 13 amino acids. The germline V gene encodes CDR1 MDHEN and CDR2 SYDVKM. CDR3 coding DNA: TGTGCCAGCAGCCCCAGGCCTACGGACGAGCAGTACTTC. Protein: CASSPRPTDEQYF.

This clone turned up a few times. The chain is built from TRBV7-3 and TRBJ2-6, with unresolved D. V lost 6 bases to trimming and J lost 2 bases, with 14 bases between them. The V gene's germline CDR1 is SGHTA and CDR2 FQGTGA. The CDR3 length is 16 residues. The chain's CDR3 is CASSLGSGTGANVLTF. CDR3 bases: TGTGCCAGCAGTCTAGGCTCGGGCACTGGGGCCAACGTCCTGACTTTC.